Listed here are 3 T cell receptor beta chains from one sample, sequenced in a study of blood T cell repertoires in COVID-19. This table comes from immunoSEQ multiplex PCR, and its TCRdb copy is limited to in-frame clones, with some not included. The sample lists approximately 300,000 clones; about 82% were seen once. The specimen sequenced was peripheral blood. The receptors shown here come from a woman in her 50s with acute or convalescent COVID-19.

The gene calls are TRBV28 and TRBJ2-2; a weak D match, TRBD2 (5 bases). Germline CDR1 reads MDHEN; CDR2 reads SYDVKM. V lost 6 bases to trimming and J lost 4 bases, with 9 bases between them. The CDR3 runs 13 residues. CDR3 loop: CASRVGVTGELFF. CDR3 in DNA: TGTGCCAGCAGGGTCGGGGTCACCGGGGAGCTGTTTTTT.

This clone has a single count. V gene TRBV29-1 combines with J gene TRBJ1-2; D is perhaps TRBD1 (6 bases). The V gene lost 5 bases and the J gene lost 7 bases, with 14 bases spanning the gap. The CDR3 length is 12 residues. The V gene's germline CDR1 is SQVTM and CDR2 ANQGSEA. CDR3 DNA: TGCAGCGTTTGGTCCACAGGGTCTGGCTACACCTTC. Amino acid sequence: CSVWSTGSGYTF.

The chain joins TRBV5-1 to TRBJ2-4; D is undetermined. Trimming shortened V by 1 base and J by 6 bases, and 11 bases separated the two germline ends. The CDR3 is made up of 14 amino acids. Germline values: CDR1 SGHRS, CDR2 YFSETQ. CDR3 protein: CASSLPTEGNIQYF. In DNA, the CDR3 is TGCGCCAGCAGCTTGCCTACAGAAGGAAACATTCAGTACTTC.